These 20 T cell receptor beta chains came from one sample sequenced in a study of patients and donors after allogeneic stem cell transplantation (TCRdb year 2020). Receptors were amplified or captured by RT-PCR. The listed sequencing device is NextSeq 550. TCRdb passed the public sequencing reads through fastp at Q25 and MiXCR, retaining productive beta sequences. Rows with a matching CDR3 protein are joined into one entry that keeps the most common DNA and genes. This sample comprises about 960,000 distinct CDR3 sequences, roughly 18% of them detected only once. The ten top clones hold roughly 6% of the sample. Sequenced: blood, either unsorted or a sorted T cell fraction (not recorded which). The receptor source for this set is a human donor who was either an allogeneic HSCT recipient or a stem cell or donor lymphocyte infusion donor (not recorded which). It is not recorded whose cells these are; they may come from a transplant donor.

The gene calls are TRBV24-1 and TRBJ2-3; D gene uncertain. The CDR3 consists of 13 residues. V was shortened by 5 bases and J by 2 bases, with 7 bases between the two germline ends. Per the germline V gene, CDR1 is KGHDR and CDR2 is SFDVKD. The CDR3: CATSAHYTDTQYF. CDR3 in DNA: TGTGCCACCAGTGCACACTACACAGATACGCAGTATTTT.

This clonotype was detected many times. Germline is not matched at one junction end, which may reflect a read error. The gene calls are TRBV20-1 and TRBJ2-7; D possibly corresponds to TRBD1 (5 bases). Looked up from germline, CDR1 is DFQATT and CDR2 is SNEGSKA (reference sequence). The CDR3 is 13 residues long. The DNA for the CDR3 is TGCAGTGCCAGAGTTATGACAGACTACGAGCAGTACTTC. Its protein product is CSARVMTDYEQYF.

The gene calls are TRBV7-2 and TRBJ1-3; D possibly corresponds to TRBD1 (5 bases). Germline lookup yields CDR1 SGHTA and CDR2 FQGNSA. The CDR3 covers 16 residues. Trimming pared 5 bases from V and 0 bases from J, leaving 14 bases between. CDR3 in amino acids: CASSPGLLSSGNTIYF. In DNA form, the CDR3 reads TGTGCCAGCAGCCCGGGACTTTTGAGCTCTGGAAACACCATATATTTT.

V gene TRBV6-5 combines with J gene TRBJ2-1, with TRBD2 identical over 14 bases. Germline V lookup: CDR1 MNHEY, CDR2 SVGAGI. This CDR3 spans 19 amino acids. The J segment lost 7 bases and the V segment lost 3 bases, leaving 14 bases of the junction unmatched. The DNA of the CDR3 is TGTGCCAGCAGTTATCTTCTCGCCGGGACTAGCGGGGGTTCGAATGAGCAGTTCTTC. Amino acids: CASSYLLAGTSGGSNEQFF.

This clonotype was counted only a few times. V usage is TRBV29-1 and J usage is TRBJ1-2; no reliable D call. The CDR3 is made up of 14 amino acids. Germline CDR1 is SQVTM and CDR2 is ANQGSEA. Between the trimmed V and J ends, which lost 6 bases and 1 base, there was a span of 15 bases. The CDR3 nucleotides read TGCAGCGTCGACGGGCAGGAAGATAACTATGGCTACACCTTC. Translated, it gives CSVDGQEDNYGYTF.

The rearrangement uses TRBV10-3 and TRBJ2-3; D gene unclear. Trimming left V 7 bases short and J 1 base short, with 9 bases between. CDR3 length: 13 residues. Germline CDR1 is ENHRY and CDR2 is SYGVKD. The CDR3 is CAITDGGTDTQYF. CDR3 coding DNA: TGTGCCATCACGGACGGAGGCACAGATACGCAGTATTTT.

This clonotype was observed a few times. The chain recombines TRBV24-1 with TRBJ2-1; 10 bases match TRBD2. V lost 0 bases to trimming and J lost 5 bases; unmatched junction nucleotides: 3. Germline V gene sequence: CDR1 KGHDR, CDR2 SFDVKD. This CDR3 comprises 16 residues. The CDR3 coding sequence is TGTGCCACCAGTGATTTGAGCACTAGCGGGAACAATGAGCAGTTCTTC. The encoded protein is CATSDLSTSGNNEQFF.

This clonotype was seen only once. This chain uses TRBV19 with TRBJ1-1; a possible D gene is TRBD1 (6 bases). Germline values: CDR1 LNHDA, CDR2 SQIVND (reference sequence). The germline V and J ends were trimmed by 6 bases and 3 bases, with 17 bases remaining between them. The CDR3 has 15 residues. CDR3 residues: CASRERGGSHTEAFF. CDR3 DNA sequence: TGTGCCAGTAGGGAGAGGGGGGGATCTCACACTGAAGCTTTCTTT.

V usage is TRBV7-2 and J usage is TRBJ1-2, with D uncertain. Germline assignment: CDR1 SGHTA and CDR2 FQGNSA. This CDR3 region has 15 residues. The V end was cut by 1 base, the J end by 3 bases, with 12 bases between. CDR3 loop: CASSLVYQSDYGYTF. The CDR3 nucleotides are TGTGCCAGCAGCTTAGTTTATCAGTCGGACTATGGCTACACCTTC.

DNA of the CDR3: TGTGCCAGCAGGGGACAGGGTTTCACTGCGAACACCGGGGAGCTGTTTTTT. Protein: CASRGQGFTANTGELFF. The V call is TRBV9, the J call TRBJ2-2; 9 positions agree with TRBD1. There are 17 residues in the CDR3. Per the germline V gene, CDR1 is SGDLS and CDR2 is YYNGEE. J was trimmed by 0 bases and V by 5 bases; bases with no gene match: 8.

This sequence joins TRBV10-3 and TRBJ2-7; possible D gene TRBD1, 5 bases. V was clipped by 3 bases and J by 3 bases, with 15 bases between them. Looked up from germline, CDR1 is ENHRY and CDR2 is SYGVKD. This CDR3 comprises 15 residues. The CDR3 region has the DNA TGTGCCATCAGTGACTCCGACAGTCCTTTCTACGAGCAGTACTTC. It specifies CAISDSDSPFYEQYF.

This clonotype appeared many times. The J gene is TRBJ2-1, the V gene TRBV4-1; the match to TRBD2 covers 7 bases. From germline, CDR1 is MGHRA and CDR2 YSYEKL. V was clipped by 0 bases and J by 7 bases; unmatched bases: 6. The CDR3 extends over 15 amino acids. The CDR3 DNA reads TGCGCCAGCAGCCAAGACGTGGGAGGGCATAATGAGCAGTTCTTC. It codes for CASSQDVGGHNEQFF.

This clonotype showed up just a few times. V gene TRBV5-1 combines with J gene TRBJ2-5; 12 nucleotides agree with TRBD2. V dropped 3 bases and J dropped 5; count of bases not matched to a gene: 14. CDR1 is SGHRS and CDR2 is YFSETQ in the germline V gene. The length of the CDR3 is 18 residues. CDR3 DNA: TGCGCCAGCAGCTCCATCCGGCTAGCGGGGGGGCCTAGTGAGACCCAGTACTTC. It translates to CASSSIRLAGGPSETQYF.

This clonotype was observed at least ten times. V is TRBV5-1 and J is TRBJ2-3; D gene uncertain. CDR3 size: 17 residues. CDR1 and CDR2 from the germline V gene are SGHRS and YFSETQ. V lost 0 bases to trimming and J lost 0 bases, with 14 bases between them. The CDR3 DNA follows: TGCGCCAGCAGCTTGGTACGACCTGGATCTAGCACAGATACGCAGTATTTT. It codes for CASSLVRPGSSTDTQYF.

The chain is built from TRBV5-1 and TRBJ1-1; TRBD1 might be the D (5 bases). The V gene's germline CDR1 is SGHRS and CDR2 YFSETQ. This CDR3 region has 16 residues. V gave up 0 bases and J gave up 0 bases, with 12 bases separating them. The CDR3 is CASSLVGGGMNTEAFF. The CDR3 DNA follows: TGCGCCAGCAGCTTGGTCGGTGGGGGAATGAACACTGAAGCTTTCTTT.

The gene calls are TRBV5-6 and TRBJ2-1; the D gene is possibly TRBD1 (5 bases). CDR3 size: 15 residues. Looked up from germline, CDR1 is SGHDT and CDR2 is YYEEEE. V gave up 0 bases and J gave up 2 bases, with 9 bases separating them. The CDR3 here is CASSLGGVTYNEQFF. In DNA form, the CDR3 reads TGTGCCAGCAGCTTGGGGGGCGTAACCTACAATGAGCAGTTCTTC.

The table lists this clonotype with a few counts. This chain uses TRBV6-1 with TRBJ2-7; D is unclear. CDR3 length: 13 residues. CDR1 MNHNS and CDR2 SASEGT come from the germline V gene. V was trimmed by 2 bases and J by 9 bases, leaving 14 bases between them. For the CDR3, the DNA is TGTGCCAGCAGTGAATACGACATACATTGGCAGTACTTC. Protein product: CASSEYDIHWQYF.

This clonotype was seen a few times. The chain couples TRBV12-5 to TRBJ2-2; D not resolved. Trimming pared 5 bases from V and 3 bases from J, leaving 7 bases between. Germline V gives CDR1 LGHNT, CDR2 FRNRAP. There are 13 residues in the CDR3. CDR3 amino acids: CASGIVHTGELFF. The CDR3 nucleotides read TGTGCTAGTGGTATCGTACACACCGGGGAGCTGTTTTTT.

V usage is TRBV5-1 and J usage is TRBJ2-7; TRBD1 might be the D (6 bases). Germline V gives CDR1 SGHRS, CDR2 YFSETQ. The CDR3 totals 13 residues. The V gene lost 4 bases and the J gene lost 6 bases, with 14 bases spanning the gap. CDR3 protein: CASSGDNLIEQYF. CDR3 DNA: TGCGCCAGCAGCGGGGACAACCTAATCGAGCAGTACTTC.

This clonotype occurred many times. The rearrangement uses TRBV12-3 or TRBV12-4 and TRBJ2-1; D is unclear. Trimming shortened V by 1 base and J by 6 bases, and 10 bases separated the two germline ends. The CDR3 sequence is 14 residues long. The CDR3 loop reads CASSLGGLPNEQFF. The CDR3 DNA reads TGTGCCAGCAGTTTAGGTGGCCTACCCAATGAGCAGTTCTTC.